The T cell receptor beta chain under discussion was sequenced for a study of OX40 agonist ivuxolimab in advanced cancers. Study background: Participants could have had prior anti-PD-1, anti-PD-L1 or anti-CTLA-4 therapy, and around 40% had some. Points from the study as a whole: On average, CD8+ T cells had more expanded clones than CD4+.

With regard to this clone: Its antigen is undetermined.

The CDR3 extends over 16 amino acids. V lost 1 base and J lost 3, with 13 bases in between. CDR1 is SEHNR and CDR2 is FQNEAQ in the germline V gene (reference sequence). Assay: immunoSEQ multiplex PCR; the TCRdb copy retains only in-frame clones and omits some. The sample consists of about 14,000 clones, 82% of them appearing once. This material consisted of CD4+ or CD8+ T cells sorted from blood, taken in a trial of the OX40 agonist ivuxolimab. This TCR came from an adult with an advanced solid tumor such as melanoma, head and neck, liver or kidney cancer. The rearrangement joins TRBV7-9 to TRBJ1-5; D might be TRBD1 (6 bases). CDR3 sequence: CASSLEGGLINQPQHF. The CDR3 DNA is TGTGCCAGCAGCTTAGAAGGGGGACTAATCAATCAGCCCCAGCATTTT. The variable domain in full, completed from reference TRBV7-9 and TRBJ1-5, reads DTGVSQNPRHKITKRGQNVTFRCDPISEHNRLYWYRQTLGQGPEFLTYFQNEAQLEKSRLLSDRFSAERPKGSFSTLEIQRTEQGDSAMYLCASSLEGGLINQPQHFGDGTRLSIL.